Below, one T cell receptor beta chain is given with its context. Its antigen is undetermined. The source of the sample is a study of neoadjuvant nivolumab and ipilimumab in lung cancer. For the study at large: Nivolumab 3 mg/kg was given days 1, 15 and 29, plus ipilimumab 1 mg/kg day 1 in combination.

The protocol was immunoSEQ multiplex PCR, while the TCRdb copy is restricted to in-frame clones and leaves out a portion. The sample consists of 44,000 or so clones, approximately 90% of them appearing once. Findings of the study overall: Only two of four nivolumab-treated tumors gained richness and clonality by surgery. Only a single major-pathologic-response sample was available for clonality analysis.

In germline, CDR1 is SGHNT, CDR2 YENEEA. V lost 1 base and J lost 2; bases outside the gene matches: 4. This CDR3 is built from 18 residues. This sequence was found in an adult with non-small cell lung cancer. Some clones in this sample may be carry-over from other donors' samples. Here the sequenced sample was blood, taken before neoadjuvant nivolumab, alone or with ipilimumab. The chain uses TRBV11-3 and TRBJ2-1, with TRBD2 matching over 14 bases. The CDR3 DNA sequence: TGTGCCAGCAGCTTAGCGGGGACTAGCGGGAGCCCCTACAATGAGCAGTTCTTC. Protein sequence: CASSLAGTSGSPYNEQFF.